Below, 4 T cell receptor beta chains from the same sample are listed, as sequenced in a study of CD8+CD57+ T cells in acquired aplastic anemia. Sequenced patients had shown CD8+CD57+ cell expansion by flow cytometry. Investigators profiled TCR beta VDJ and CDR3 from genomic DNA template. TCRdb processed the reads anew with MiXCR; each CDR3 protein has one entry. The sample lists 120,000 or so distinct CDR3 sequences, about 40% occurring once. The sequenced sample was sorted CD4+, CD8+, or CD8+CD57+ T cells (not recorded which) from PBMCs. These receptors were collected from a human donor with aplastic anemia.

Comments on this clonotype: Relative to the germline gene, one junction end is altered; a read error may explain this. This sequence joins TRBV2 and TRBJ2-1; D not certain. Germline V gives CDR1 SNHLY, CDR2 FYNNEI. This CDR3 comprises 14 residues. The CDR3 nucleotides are TGTGCCACTCGGTCACAAGAAGGGATGAATGGGCAGTTCTTC. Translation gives CATRSQEGMNGQFF. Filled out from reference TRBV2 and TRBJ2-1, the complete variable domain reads EPEVTQTPSHQVTQMGQEVILRCVPISNHLYFYWYRQILGQKVEFLVSFYNNEISEKSEIFDDQFSVERPDGSNFTLKIRSTKLEDSAMYFCATRSQEGMNGQFFGPGTRLTVL.

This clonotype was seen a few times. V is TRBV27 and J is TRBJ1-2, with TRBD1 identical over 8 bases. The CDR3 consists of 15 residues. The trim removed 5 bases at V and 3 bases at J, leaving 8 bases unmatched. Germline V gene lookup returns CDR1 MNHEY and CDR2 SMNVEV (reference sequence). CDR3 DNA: TGTGCCAGCAGTCCAGGGACAGGCTTCGACTATGGCTACACCTTC. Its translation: CASSPGTGFDYGYTF.

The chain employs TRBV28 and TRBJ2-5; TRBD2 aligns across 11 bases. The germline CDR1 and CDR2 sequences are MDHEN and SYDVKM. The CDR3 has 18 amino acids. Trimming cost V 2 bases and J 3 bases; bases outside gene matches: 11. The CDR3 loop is CASSLRQKRLAGKETQYF. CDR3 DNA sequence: TGTGCCAGCAGTTTAAGGCAGAAGAGACTAGCGGGGAAAGAGACCCAGTACTTC.

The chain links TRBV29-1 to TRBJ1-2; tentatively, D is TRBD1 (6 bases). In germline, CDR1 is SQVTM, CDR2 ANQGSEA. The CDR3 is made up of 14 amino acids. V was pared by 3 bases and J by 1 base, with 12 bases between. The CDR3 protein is CSVEGRGNNYGYTF. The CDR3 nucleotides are TGCAGCGTTGAGGGCAGGGGAAATAACTATGGCTACACCTTC.